This T cell receptor beta chain was recovered during a study of shared clonotypes between healthy human individuals. Findings and limits, study-wide: Clonotype sharing among donors was expected to depend on sequencing depth. Only blood samples were collected, and tissue repertoires likely differ. Non-shared clonotypes displayed generation probabilities falling below those of clonotypes present in all four donors.

V lost 2 bases and J lost 4, with 14 bases in between. The CDR3 sequence is 15 residues long. Per the germline V gene, CDR1 is SGHTA and CDR2 is FQGTGA. Here immunoSEQ multiplex PCR was the method, and the copy in TCRdb shows in-frame clones only, minus some. The sample includes hundreds of thousands of clones, 60% to 80% of them seen just once. This clone has just one count. Its antigen is not known. Those who donated were healthy HIV-negative adults, with no recent acute infections or vaccinations reported. This chain connects TRBV7-3 to TRBJ1-1; TRBD1 is a possible D gene (6 bases). The sequence was obtained from a woman in her thirties in good health. Sequenced material: memory CD4+ T cells sorted from blood. Subset of the sample: CD45RA-negative fraction. The CDR3 loop is CASSLSGGATTEAFF. CDR3 nucleotides: TGTGCCAGCAGCTTATCCGGGGGCGCAACCACTGAAGCTTTCTTT.